The rows below give T cell receptor beta chains drawn from one sample of a study of blood T cells in healthy people across ages. A single record per CDR3 protein comes from TCRdb applying MiXCR to the 5' RACE reads. The sample shows 950,000 to 1,200,000 distinct CDR3 sequences, more than 30% of them seen only once. Sequenced sample: blood. The source of these receptors is a man aged 18 to 29 in good health. Each CDR3 is given with its conserved first and last residue. D genes are given only for firm matches. Not all rows give a size; the values are once, few, many and, for expanded clones, a class.

d_call cdr3_length clone_size j_call v_call cdr3_aa cdr3_nt
- 15 - TRBJ2-3 TRBV7-2 CASRRLPINTDTQYF TGTGCCAGCAGACGACTCCCTATCAACACAGATACGCAGTATTTT
- 17 few TRBJ2-4 TRBV6-2/TRBV6-3 CASSYSGAASNSNIQYF TGTGCCAGCAGTTACTCCGGGGCAGCTTCGAACTCAAACATTCAGTACTTC
TRBD1 15 few TRBJ1-5 TRBV20-1 CSASSQGQGLQPQHF TGCAGTGCTAGTAGTCAAGGACAGGGGCTCCAGCCCCAGCATTTT
- 11 few TRBJ2-7 TRBV20-1 CSASGQYEQYF TGCAGTGCTAGTGGGCAGTACGAGCAGTACTTC
- 15 - TRBJ1-5 TRBV12-5 CASGKDGVSNQPQHF TGTGCTAGTGGCAAGGACGGGGTTAGCAATCAGCCCCAGCATTTT
- 15 - TRBJ1-5 TRBV28 CASSPSNWSNQPQHF TGTGCCAGCAGTCCTTCGAATTGGTCCAATCAGCCCCAGCATTTT
- 16 few TRBJ2-4 TRBV5-6 CASSLELLGAKNIQYF TGTGCCAGCAGCTTGGAATTATTAGGGGCCAAAAACATTCAGTACTTC
TRBD1 15 - TRBJ1-1 TRBV9 CASSVVPQGETEAFF TGTGCCAGCAGCGTAGTCCCACAGGGGGAAACTGAAGCTTTCTTT
- 12 - TRBJ1-2 TRBV9 CASSVGNSGYTF TGTGCCAGCAGCGTAGGGAACAGTGGCTACACCTTC
- 15 - TRBJ1-1 TRBV5-1 CASSLDVLGSSEAFF TGCGCCAGCAGCTTGGACGTTCTGGGATCGTCTGAAGCTTTCTTT
TRBD2 14 - TRBJ2-1 TRBV28 CASQTGLAVNEQFF TGTGCCAGCCAAACAGGACTAGCAGTCAATGAGCAGTTCTTC
- 15 - TRBJ1-4 TRBV4-2 CASSQAKGTNENLFF TGTGCCAGCAGCCAAGCGAAAGGAACTAATGAAAACCTGTTTTTT
- 12 many TRBJ2-5 TRBV6-5 CASNRVQETQYF TGTGCCAGCAATAGGGTTCAAGAGACCCAGTACTTC
- 17 - TRBJ1-2 TRBV7-9 CASSLDGGPVANYGYTF TGTGCCAGCAGCTTAGATGGGGGACCCGTCGCTAACTATGGCTACACCTTC
- 11 - TRBJ2-7 TRBV20-1 CSASGGYEQYF TGCAGTGCTAGCGGGGGATACGAGCAGTACTTC
- 14 few TRBJ2-7 TRBV20-1 CSATPPGRSYEQYF TGCAGTGCTACCCCTCCGGGACGGAGTTACGAGCAGTACTTC
TRBD2 17 - TRBJ2-3 TRBV20-1 CSARQYPISGELGTQYF TGCAGTGCTAGACAATACCCGATTAGCGGGGAATTGGGTACGCAGTATTTT
TRBD2 15 few TRBJ2-3 TRBV7-2 CASSLPTSGGTTQYF TGTGCCAGCAGCTTACCAACTAGCGGGGGGACTACGCAGTATTTT
- 16 few TRBJ2-1 TRBV5-1 CASSLKQPSSYNEQFF TGCGCCAGCAGCCTAAAACAGCCCAGCTCCTACAATGAGCAGTTCTTC
TRBD2 16 - TRBJ2-1 TRBV7-3 CASSSKTSSYDNEQFF TGTGCCAGCAGCTCCAAGACTAGCTCTTATGACAATGAGCAGTTCTTC
- 13 - TRBJ1-1 TRBV2 CASRGVRNTEAFF TGTGCCAGCAGGGGGGTTCGGAACACTGAAGCTTTCTTT
- 13 - TRBJ1-1 TRBV10-3 CASGGGMNTEAFF TGTGCCAGCGGGGGGGGAATGAACACTGAAGCTTTCTTT
- 15 few TRBJ1-4 TRBV4-1 CASSLKEATNEKLFF TGCGCCAGCAGCCTGAAGGAAGCAACTAATGAAAAACTGTTTTTT
- 12 - TRBJ1-2 TRBV6-2/TRBV6-3 CASRSASYGYTF TGTGCCAGCAGGTCAGCGAGCTATGGCTACACCTTC
- 15 - TRBJ2-5 TRBV5-1 CASSLSLSGGETQYF TGCGCCAGCAGCTTAAGCTTGAGCGGCGGGGAGACCCAGTACTTC
- 14 few TRBJ2-3 TRBV20-1 CSASAQGRTDTQYF TGCAGTGCTTCCGCACAGGGGAGGACAGATACGCAGTATTTT
- 13 - TRBJ1-2 TRBV7-2 CASSLAWDRGYTF TGTGCCAGCAGCTTAGCTTGGGACCGTGGCTACACCTTC
- 17 - TRBJ2-1 TRBV20-1 CSARDGRGSGFYNEQFF TGCAGTGCTAGAGATGGGCGGGGTAGCGGTTTCTACAATGAGCAGTTCTTC
- 14 few TRBJ1-1 TRBV10-3 CATLGGDRDTEAFF TGTGCCACCCTTGGCGGGGACCGGGACACTGAAGCTTTCTTT
TRBD1 14 - TRBJ2-3 TRBV15 CATKGQGLPDTQYF TGTGCCACCAAGGGACAGGGTCTGCCAGATACGCAGTATTTT
- 19 - TRBJ1-1 TRBV7-2 CASSLVRLIRDNRNTEAFF TGTGCCAGCAGCTTAGTAAGGCTGATCCGGGACAACAGGAACACTGAAGCTTTCTTT
- 15 - TRBJ1-1 TRBV6-5 CASSFSPGANTEAFF TGTGCCAGCAGTTTTAGTCCGGGGGCCAACACTGAAGCTTTCTTT
TRBD1 13 few TRBJ1-2 TRBV29-1 CSAPTGRSDGYTF TGCAGCGCGCCGACAGGGAGGTCTGATGGCTACACCTTC
- 13 few TRBJ2-1 TRBV29-1 CSAERGTPYEQFF TGCAGCGCTGAACGGGGGACCCCCTATGAGCAGTTCTTC
- 9 few TRBJ1-5 TRBV29-1 CRVNQPQHF TGCAGGGTCAATCAGCCCCAGCATTTT
- 16 few TRBJ1-5 TRBV12-3/TRBV12-4 CASSLWTRRSNQPQHF TGTGCCAGCAGTTTGTGGACAAGGAGGTCCAATCAGCCCCAGCATTTT
- 16 - TRBJ1-1 TRBV4-1 CASSQDSRGWNTEAFF TGCGCCAGCAGCCAAGATTCAAGGGGATGGAACACTGAAGCTTTCTTT
- 10 - TRBJ1-2 TRBV14 CASTQGGYTF TGTGCCAGCACCCAGGGGGGCTACACCTTC
- 13 - TRBJ2-7 TRBV12-3/TRBV12-4 CASSHPDSFKQYF TGTGCCAGCAGCCACCCCGACAGTTTTAAGCAGTACTTC
TRBD2 16 - TRBJ2-3 TRBV5-1 CASSDARGGRTDTQYF TGCGCCAGCAGTGATGCGCGGGGGGGCCGTACAGATACGCAGTATTTT
- 14 - TRBJ1-4 TRBV2 CASSEASLEEKLVF TGTGCCAGCAGTGAAGCGTCTCTGGAGGAAAAACTGGTTTTT
- 15 - TRBJ1-2 TRBV5-8 CASSLGRGIYYGYTF TGTGCCAGCAGCTTGGGTCGGGGCATATACTATGGCTACACCTTC
- 14 - TRBJ1-5 TRBV12-3/TRBV12-4 CASNPEGNNQPQHF TGTGCCAGCAACCCTGAGGGGAACAATCAGCCCCAGCATTTT
TRBD2 17 few TRBJ2-7 TRBV20-1 CSARGRVGGGTLYEQYF TGCAGTGCTAGAGGCCGGGTTGGCGGGGGAACCCTATACGAGCAGTACTTC
- 14 once TRBJ2-7 TRBV5-1 CASGKPGTLNEQYF TGCGCCAGCGGAAAACCCGGGACTCTAAATGAGCAGTACTTC
- 13 - TRBJ2-7 TRBV20-1 CSASSSRHNEQYF TGCAGTGCTAGCTCTAGCCGTCACAATGAGCAGTACTTC
TRBD1 13 - TRBJ1-2 TRBV20-1 CSAVDRGMYGYTF TGCAGTGCTGTGGACAGGGGGATGTATGGCTACACCTTC
TRBD1 17 - TRBJ2-3 TRBV20-1 CSARPATGYSSTDTQYF TGCAGTGCTCGACCCGCGACAGGGTATTCTAGCACAGATACGCAGTATTTT
TRBD2 17 - TRBJ2-3 TRBV7-2 CASSLAGAGGTTDTQYF TGTGCCAGCAGCTTAGCGGGGGCGGGGGGAACCACAGATACGCAGTATTTT
- 16 many TRBJ2-3 TRBV7-2 CASSLVGFGGTDTQYF TGTGCCAGCAGCTTAGTAGGGTTTGGGGGCACAGATACGCAGTATTTT
- 18 - TRBJ2-1 TRBV9 CASSVGAWPRQDYNEQFF TGTGCCAGCAGCGTAGGTGCGTGGCCGAGACAGGACTACAATGAGCAGTTCTTC
TRBD1 15 - TRBJ1-1 TRBV5-4 CASRWAGQGNTEAFF TGTGCCAGCAGATGGGCAGGACAGGGGAACACTGAAGCTTTCTTT
- 14 - TRBJ1-1 TRBV11-2 CASGFGGKGTEAFF TGTGCCAGCGGCTTCGGGGGGAAGGGTACTGAAGCTTTCTTT